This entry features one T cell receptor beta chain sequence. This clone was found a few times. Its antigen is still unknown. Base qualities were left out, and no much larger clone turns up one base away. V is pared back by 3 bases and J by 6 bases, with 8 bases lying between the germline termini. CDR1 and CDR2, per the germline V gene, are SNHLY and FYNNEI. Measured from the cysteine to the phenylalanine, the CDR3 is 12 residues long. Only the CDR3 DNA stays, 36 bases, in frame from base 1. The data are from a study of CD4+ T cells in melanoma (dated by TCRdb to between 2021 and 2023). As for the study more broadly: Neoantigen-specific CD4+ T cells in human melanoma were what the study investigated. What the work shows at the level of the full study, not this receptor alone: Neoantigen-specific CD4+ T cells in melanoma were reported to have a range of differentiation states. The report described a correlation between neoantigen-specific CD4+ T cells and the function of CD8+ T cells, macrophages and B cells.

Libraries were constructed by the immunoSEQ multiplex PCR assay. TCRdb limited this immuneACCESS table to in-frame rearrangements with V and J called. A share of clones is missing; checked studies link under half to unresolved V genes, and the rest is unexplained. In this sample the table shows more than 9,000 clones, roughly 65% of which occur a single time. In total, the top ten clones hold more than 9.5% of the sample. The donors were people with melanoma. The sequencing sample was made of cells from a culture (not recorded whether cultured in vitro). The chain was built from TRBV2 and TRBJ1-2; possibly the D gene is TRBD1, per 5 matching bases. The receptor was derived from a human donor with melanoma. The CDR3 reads CASSDLGDGYTF. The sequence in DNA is TGTGCCAGCAGTGACCTGGGGGATGGCTACACCTTC.